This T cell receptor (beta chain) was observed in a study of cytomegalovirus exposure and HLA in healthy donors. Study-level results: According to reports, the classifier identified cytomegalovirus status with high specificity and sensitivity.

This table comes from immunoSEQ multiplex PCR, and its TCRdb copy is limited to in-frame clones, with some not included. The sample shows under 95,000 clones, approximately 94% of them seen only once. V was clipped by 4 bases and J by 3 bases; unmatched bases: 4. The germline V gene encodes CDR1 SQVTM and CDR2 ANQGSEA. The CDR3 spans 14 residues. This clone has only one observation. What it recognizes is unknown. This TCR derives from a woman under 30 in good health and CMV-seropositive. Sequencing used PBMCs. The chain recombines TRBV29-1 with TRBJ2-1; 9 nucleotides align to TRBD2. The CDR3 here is CSVVERGDYNEQFF. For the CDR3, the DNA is TGCAGCGTTGTCGAGCGGGGGGACTACAATGAGCAGTTCTTC.